This entry lists 30 T cell receptor beta chains sequenced from one sample in a study of cytomegalovirus exposure and HLA in healthy donors. Amplification used 60 Vbeta primers and 13 Jbeta primers. TCRdb's copy holds only in-frame clones and misses some; the assay was immunoSEQ multiplex PCR. This table has 55,000 to 70,000 clones, roughly 71% appearing once. Sequencing input: PBMCs. The source is a woman in her fifties or sixties in good health and CMV-seropositive.

V usage is TRBV7-8 and J usage is TRBJ1-2; weak D call: TRBD1 (5 bases). The CDR3 contains 13 residues. V shed 5 bases and J shed 7 bases, with 14 bases lying between them. Germline V lookup: CDR1 SGHVS, CDR2 FQNEAQ. Written as DNA, the CDR3 is TGTGCCAGCAGCCCCTCAGGGTTCCTTGGCTACACCTTC. Translating gives CASSPSGFLGYTF.

The chain is built from TRBV19 and TRBJ1-1; D is undetermined. This CDR3 has 15 residues. Trimming removed 6 bases from V and 3 bases from J, with 17 bases in between. Germline CDR1 reads LNHDA; CDR2 reads SQIVND (reference sequence). The CDR3 DNA is TGTGCCAGTAGAGAGGTCCGACGCGAGGACACTGAAGCTTTCTTT. It codes for CASREVRREDTEAFF.

This clone occurred a few times. The chain is built from TRBV27 and TRBJ2-1, with 7 positions matching TRBD2. Germline V gene lookup returns CDR1 MNHEY and CDR2 SMNVEV (reference sequence). With 8 bases clipped from V and 6 bases from J, the junction kept 1 base outside the gene matches. CDR3 length equals 11 residues. Here the CDR3 reads CASGLGNEQFF. CDR3 DNA sequence: TGTGCCAGCGGACTAGGCAATGAGCAGTTCTTC.

The CDR3 loop reads CASSLGSSSGANVLTF. In DNA, the CDR3 is TGTGCCAGCAGCTTAGGTTCTTCCTCTGGGGCCAACGTCCTGACTTTC. The chain is built from TRBV7-6 and TRBJ2-6; D ambiguous. The CDR3 totals 16 residues. From germline, CDR1 is SGHVS and CDR2 FNYEAQ. Trimming stripped 1 base from V and 0 bases from J, with 7 bases between.

The CDR3 is CASSFRQYNEQFF. The CDR3 DNA is TGTGCCAGCAGCTTTAGACAGTACAATGAGCAGTTCTTC. The V call is TRBV11-2, the J call TRBJ2-1, with D perhaps matching TRBD1 (5 bases). The CDR3 sequence is 13 residues long. V lost 3 bases, J lost 4 bases, and 7 bases lay in between. Germline CDR1 is SGHAT and CDR2 is FQNNGV.

This clone has just a few counts. The chain links TRBV5-4 to TRBJ1-1, with TRBD1 identical over 11 bases. Germline trimming cut 4 bases from V and 5 bases from J; bases unmatched to any gene: 7. In germline, CDR1 is SGHNT, CDR2 YYREEE (reference sequence). The CDR3 runs to 15 residues. In nucleotides, the CDR3 is TGTGCCAGCAGCCTTGGACAGGGGGCAATTACTGAAGCTTTCTTT. As protein: CASSLGQGAITEAFF.

The V call is TRBV30, the J call TRBJ2-1, with a weak D call TRBD2 (7 bases). The germline V gene encodes CDR1 GTSNPN and CDR2 SVGIG (reference sequence). V was trimmed by 2 bases and J by 15 bases, leaving 14 bases between them. The CDR3 runs 11 residues. The CDR3 spells CAWSRRGRWFF. The CDR3 DNA is TGTGCCTGGAGTCGGCGGGGGCGCTGGTTCTTC.

The chain uses TRBV9 and TRBJ1-4; tentative D call: TRBD1 (6 bases). CDR3 length: 15 residues. The ends were cut back, 2 bases at V and 6 bases at J, with 14 bases in the middle. In germline, CDR1 is SGDLS, CDR2 YYNGEE. The CDR3 protein is CASSVGDIRDEKLFF. For the CDR3, the DNA is TGTGCCAGCAGCGTGGGGGACATTCGGGATGAAAAACTGTTTTTT. Full variable domain (remainder filled in from reference TRBV9 and TRBJ1-4): DSGVTQTPKHLITATGQRVTLRCSPRSGDLSVYWYQQSLDQGLQFLIQYYNGEERAKGNILERFSAQQFPDLHSELNLSSLELGDSALYFCASSVGDIRDEKLFFGSGTQLSVL.

The rearrangement uses TRBV27 and TRBJ2-7; 11 nucleotides align to TRBD1. The trim removed 6 bases at V and 3 bases at J, leaving 7 bases unmatched. This CDR3 contains 15 residues. Germline CDR1 MNHEY, CDR2 SMNVEV (reference sequence). The CDR3 here is CASSKVGTGGYEQYF. CDR3 in DNA: TGTGCCAGCAGCAAAGTGGGGACAGGGGGCTACGAGCAGTACTTC.

The chain carries TRBV5-1 and TRBJ2-7, with D perhaps TRBD2 (6 bases). The V gene's germline CDR1 is SGHRS and CDR2 YFSETQ. Trimming took 0 bases from V and 2 from J, leaving 6 bases between them. This CDR3 has 13 residues. The CDR3 bases are TGCGCCAGCAGCTTGGAGCGGGCCTACGAGCAGTACTTC. This gives the protein CASSLERAYEQYF.

This clone was seen a handful of times. The V call is TRBV5-1, the J call TRBJ2-3; D uncertain. CDR1 is SGHRS and CDR2 is YFSETQ in the germline V gene. Trimming removed 4 bases at V and 0 bases at J, with 9 bases between. The CDR3 length is 14 residues. CDR3 DNA: TGCGCCAGCAGCCGTCGTACTAGCACAGATACGCAGTATTTT. This gives the protein CASSRRTSTDTQYF.

This clone was seen a few times. The genes are TRBV30 and TRBJ1-1; 7 bases agree with TRBD1. CDR3 length: 14 amino acids. J was trimmed by 3 bases and V by 0 bases; bases with no gene match: 4. Germline V gene lookup returns CDR1 GTSNPN and CDR2 SVGIG (reference sequence). The CDR3: CAWSVHRGDTEAFF. CDR3 DNA sequence: TGTGCCTGGAGTGTACACAGGGGTGACACTGAAGCTTTCTTT.

The chain uses TRBV7-2 and TRBJ1-6; the D is unclear. Trimming left V 5 bases short and J 8 bases short, with 16 bases between. The CDR3 is 15 residues long. Germline V gives CDR1 SGHTA, CDR2 FQGNSA. CDR3 bases: TGTGCCAGCAGCCCCCGCTGGATCGGGGATTCACCCCTCCACTTT. Amino acid sequence: CASSPRWIGDSPLHF.

This chain links TRBV6-5 with TRBJ2-3, with D perhaps TRBD1 (7 bases). The length of the CDR3 is 14 residues. Germline assignment: CDR1 MNHEY and CDR2 SVGAGI. V was pared by 6 bases and J by 0 bases, with 10 bases between. The CDR3 DNA reads as TGTGCCAGCAGCAGGGGGGCTAGCACAGATACGCAGTATTTT. It yields the protein CASSRGASTDTQYF.

The genes are TRBV5-1 and TRBJ2-2; 11 nucleotides match TRBD2. From germline, CDR1 is SGHRS and CDR2 YFSETQ. With 4 bases clipped from V and 5 bases from J, the junction kept 10 bases outside the gene matches. The CDR3 contains 17 residues. CDR3 nucleotides: TGCGCCAGCAGCCAAACTAGCGGGAGTATGGGGACCGGGGAGCTGTTTTTT. Translation gives CASSQTSGSMGTGELFF.

This chain connects TRBV5-1 to TRBJ1-1, with unresolved D. V lost 0 bases and J 1 base, leaving 10 bases between the germline ends. This CDR3 spans 15 amino acids. CDR1 and CDR2 from the germline V gene are SGHRS and YFSETQ. The CDR3: CASSLDDTANTEAFF. The CDR3 region has the DNA TGCGCCAGCAGCTTGGATGACACCGCGAACACTGAAGCTTTCTTT.

V and J are TRBV18 and TRBJ2-1; D remains unclear. V was shortened by 4 bases and J by 4 bases, with 11 bases between the two germline ends. This CDR3 comprises 14 residues. Per germline, CDR1 KGHSH and CDR2 LQKENI. Here the CDR3 reads CASSLPGSYNEQFF. Written as DNA, the CDR3 is TGTGCCAGCTCACTTCCGGGTTCTTACAATGAGCAGTTCTTC.

For the CDR3, the DNA is TGTGCCTGGATCCCGACTCCAACCTTGGGTGAAAAACTGTTTTTT. This encodes CAWIPTPTLGEKLFF. The chain carries TRBV30 and TRBJ1-4; no clear D gene. CDR1 is GTSNPN, CDR2 SVGIG, per germline (reference sequence). Between the trimmed V and J ends, which lost 4 bases and 7 bases, there was a span of 19 bases. CDR3 length equals 15 residues.

This clone was observed a single time. The chain employs TRBV6-1 and TRBJ2-7, with D possibly being TRBD1 (6 bases). Trimming removed 9 bases from V and 2 bases from J, with 17 bases in between. CDR1 is MNHNS and CDR2 is SASEGT in the germline V gene. This CDR3 has 14 amino acids. The CDR3 spells CASRTDPLAYEQYF. The CDR3 bases are TGTGCCAGTAGGACAGATCCTTTAGCCTACGAGCAGTACTTC.

V usage is TRBV11-3 and J usage is TRBJ2-5, with 11 positions matching TRBD2. This CDR3 has 16 amino acids. Germline values: CDR1 SGHNT, CDR2 YENEEA. With 1 base clipped from V and 9 bases from J, the junction kept 10 bases outside the gene matches. Written as DNA, the CDR3 is TGTGCCAGCAGCTTAGGTCGACTAGCGGGGCGGGAGGCCCAGTACTTC. Translation: CASSLGRLAGREAQYF.

The genes are TRBV10-3 and TRBJ2-2; a possible D gene is TRBD2 (5 bases). Trimming pared 0 bases from V and 1 base from J, leaving 9 bases between. Germline-derived CDR1 and CDR2 are ENHRY and SYGVKD. This CDR3 comprises 16 residues. The CDR3 spells CAISESVRENTGELFF. The CDR3 DNA is TGTGCCATCAGTGAGTCGGTACGGGAGAACACCGGGGAGCTGTTTTTT.

The chain uses TRBV18 and TRBJ1-5; 12 nucleotides match TRBD1. CDR3 length: 15 residues. CDR1 KGHSH and CDR2 LQKENI come from the germline V gene. With 6 bases clipped from V and 5 bases from J, the junction kept 5 bases outside the gene matches. The CDR3 is CASSGTGGGDQPQHF. In DNA form, the CDR3 reads TGTGCCAGCTCCGGGACAGGGGGCGGCGATCAGCCCCAGCATTTT.

This clone has just a few counts. V gene TRBV9 combines with J gene TRBJ1-3; unclear D gene. CDR3 length: 15 amino acids. Between the trimmed V and J ends, which lost 3 bases and 2 bases, there was a span of 12 bases. The germline CDR1 and CDR2 sequences are SGDLS and YYNGEE. The chain's CDR3 is CASSAQRAPGNTIYF. The CDR3 region has the DNA TGTGCCAGCAGCGCCCAGAGGGCCCCTGGAAACACCATATATTTT.

J is TRBJ1-1 and V is TRBV10-2; D is uncertain. Germline V gene data show CDR1 as WSHSY and CDR2 as SAAADI. The CDR3 is 13 amino acids. V dropped 6 bases and J dropped 0 bases, with 8 bases sitting between them. The CDR3, as DNA: TGCGCCAGCAGCTCACTTATGAACACTGAAGCTTTCTTT. It is translated as CASSSLMNTEAFF.

The V and J genes are TRBV9 and TRBJ2-6; D gene uncertain. Trimming stripped 4 bases from V and 2 bases from J, with 10 bases between. CDR1 is SGDLS and CDR2 is YYNGEE in the germline V gene. The CDR3 runs 15 residues. CDR3 DNA: TGTGCCAGCAGCCCCGGAGCAGCTGGGGCCAACGTCCTGACTTTC. Encoded protein: CASSPGAAGANVLTF.

The rearrangement links TRBV10-3 to TRBJ2-7, with 9 bases that match TRBD2. J gave up 7 bases and V 3 bases, and 13 bases lay outside the gene matches. This CDR3 comprises 16 residues. Germline V gives CDR1 ENHRY, CDR2 SYGVKD. CDR3 coding DNA: TGTGCCATCAGTGAAAGGCCTAGCGGGGTCTCGGGAGAGCAGTACTTC. It encodes CAISERPSGVSGEQYF.

The chain is built from TRBV5-4 and TRBJ2-7; 8 positions agree with TRBD2. CDR1 is SGHNT, CDR2 YYREEE, per germline (reference sequence). This CDR3 comprises 15 residues. After removal of 1 base from V and 5 bases from J, the junction contained 8 bases not matched to a gene. The CDR3 loop is CASSLFLAGGNEQYF. The CDR3 coding sequence is TGTGCCAGCAGCTTGTTCCTTGCGGGAGGTAACGAGCAGTACTTC. The full variable domain, completed using reference TRBV5-4 and TRBJ2-7, is ETGVTQSPTHLIKTRGQQVTLRCSSQSGHNTVSWYQQALGQGPQFIFQYYREEENGRGNFPPRFSGLQFPNYSSELNVNALELDDSALYLCASSLFLAGGNEQYFGPGTRLTVT.

This clone was seen a handful of times. V gene TRBV6-1 combines with J gene TRBJ1-5, with 7 bases identical to TRBD1. V shed 7 bases, J shed 6 bases, and the junction held 9 bases outside the gene matches. This CDR3 contains 14 residues. The V gene's germline CDR1 is MNHNS and CDR2 SASEGT. CDR3 nucleotide sequence: TGTGCCAGCACCTCGGGACAGTTTTTTCAGCCCCAGCATTTT. As protein: CASTSGQFFQPQHF.

The V and J genes are TRBV5-1 and TRBJ2-3; TRBD1 might be the D (6 bases). Trimming shortened V by 4 bases and J by 1 base, and 13 bases separated the two germline ends. Germline lookup yields CDR1 SGHRS and CDR2 YFSETQ. The CDR3 spans 15 residues. CDR3 residues: CASSTQGIGTDTQYF. The DNA for the CDR3 is TGCGCCAGCAGCACTCAGGGGATTGGCACAGATACGCAGTATTTT.

The V gene is TRBV6-5, the J gene TRBJ1-1; 9 bases map to TRBD1. This CDR3 is 15 amino acids long. J was trimmed by 5 bases and V by 6 bases; bases with no gene match: 10. Germline loops: CDR1 MNHEY, CDR2 SVGAGI. The CDR3 region has the DNA TGTGCCAGCAGCGCCACAGGGGGCGAGTATACTGAAGCTTTCTTT. It translates to CASSATGGEYTEAFF.